The 14 T cell receptor beta chains below all came from one sample that was sequenced in a study of shared clonotypes between healthy human individuals. Assay: immunoSEQ multiplex PCR; the TCRdb copy retains only in-frame clones and omits some. The sample holds roughly 1,500,000 clones, about 98% seen once. The specimen was naive CD4+ T cells sorted from blood. Subset given: CD45RA+ positively selected. The receptors derive from a man aged 30 to 45 in good health.

J is TRBJ1-1 and V is TRBV6-1, with D possibly matching TRBD1 (5 bases). Germline V CDR1 and CDR2: MNHNS, SASEGT. The CDR3 loop spans 13 amino acids. With 2 bases removed from V and 5 bases from J, the gap between germline ends came to 9 bases. This CDR3 is CASSEMWGTEAFF. The CDR3 DNA is TGTGCCAGCAGTGAAATGTGGGGGACTGAAGCTTTCTTT.

The chain combines TRBV6-4 with TRBJ1-1; D is perhaps TRBD1 (5 bases). V gave up 5 bases and J gave up 5 bases, with 12 bases separating them. The germline CDR1 and CDR2 sequences are MRHNA and SNTAGT. The CDR3 consists of 13 residues. CDR3 loop: CASSRGVGTEAFF. As DNA, the CDR3 is TGTGCCAGCAGTCGGGGGGTGGGTACTGAAGCTTTCTTT.

The V gene is TRBV20-1, the J gene TRBJ2-7; D is unresolved. V was pared by 5 bases and J by 4 bases, with 9 bases between. The CDR3 runs 11 residues. The germline V gene encodes CDR1 DFQATT and CDR2 SNEGSKA (reference sequence). The CDR3 DNA is TGCAGTGCTCACACCCCATACGAGCAGTACTTC. Translated, it gives CSAHTPYEQYF.

The chain employs TRBV15 and TRBJ1-3, with a tentative D call TRBD1 (5 bases). The V end lost 0 bases, the J end lost 2 bases, and 14 bases lay between the germline ends. The CDR3 has 17 residues. CDR1 is LNHNV, CDR2 YYDKDF, per germline (reference sequence). In DNA form, the CDR3 reads TGTGCCACCAGCAGAGATCGGGGCTTTCACCCTGGAAACACCATATATTTT. This sequence encodes CATSRDRGFHPGNTIYF.

The gene calls are TRBV5-4 and TRBJ2-1; 8 nucleotides agree with TRBD2. The CDR3 has 15 amino acids. The V segment lost 4 bases and the J segment 4 bases; nucleotides outside the gene matches: 7. The germline V gene has CDR1 SGHNT and CDR2 YYREEE (reference sequence). As DNA, the CDR3 is TGTGCCAGCAGCCTAACTAGCGGATATTACAATGAGCAGTTCTTC. Amino acids: CASSLTSGYYNEQFF.

CDR3 in amino acids: CASSFRGEDTQYF. The CDR3 nucleotides are TGTGCCAGCAGCTTTCGGGGGGAAGATACGCAGTATTTT. The chain recombines TRBV7-2 with TRBJ2-3; 7 nucleotides match TRBD2. The V gene end was trimmed by 3 bases and the J gene end by 5 bases; junction bases not matched to a gene: 2. The CDR3 is 13 amino acids. Germline-derived CDR1 and CDR2 are SGHTA and FQGNSA.

The V gene is TRBV11-3, the J gene TRBJ2-1; 14 nucleotides line up with TRBD2. The ends lost 0 bases at V and 1 base at J; junction bases unmatched: 5. The CDR3 is made up of 19 amino acids. The germline V gene encodes CDR1 SGHNT and CDR2 YENEEA. This CDR3 reads CASSLETSGRVASYNEQFF. The DNA of the CDR3 is TGTGCCAGCAGCTTAGAGACTAGCGGGAGGGTGGCGTCCTACAATGAGCAGTTCTTC.

This CDR3 is CASHLMAGNNEQFF. The CDR3 DNA is TGTGCCAGCCACCTTATGGCGGGAAACAATGAGCAGTTCTTC. The J gene is TRBJ2-1, the V gene TRBV11-2; D is perhaps TRBD2 (6 bases). From germline, CDR1 is SGHAT and CDR2 FQNNGV. V was trimmed by 8 bases and J by 5 bases, leaving 16 bases between them. The CDR3 spans 14 residues.

V and J are TRBV5-1 and TRBJ2-5; D might be TRBD1 (6 bases). CDR3 size: 13 residues. Germline CDR1 SGHRS, CDR2 YFSETQ. V was shortened by 7 bases and J by 3 bases, with 13 bases between the two germline ends. CDR3 loop: CASGGAEEETQYF. For the CDR3, the DNA is TGCGCCAGCGGGGGCGCAGAGGAAGAGACCCAGTACTTC.

The chain combines TRBV29-1 with TRBJ2-1, with D unclear. Germline V gene sequence: CDR1 SQVTM, CDR2 ANQGSEA. The CDR3 totals 12 residues. Trimming shortened V by 6 bases and J by 4 bases, and 10 bases separated the two germline ends. CDR3 in DNA: TGCAGCGTCAAAGAGGCATACAATGAGCAGTTCTTC. Residues: CSVKEAYNEQFF.

Concerning this clone: This sample includes further DNA sequences coding for the same CDR3. The genes are TRBV18 and TRBJ2-7; 7 nucleotides match TRBD1. CDR1 and CDR2 (germline): KGHSH, LQKENI. V lost 4 bases to trimming and J lost 2 bases; unmatched junction nucleotides: 2. The CDR3 has 13 residues. The CDR3 DNA is TGTGCCAGCTCACGGGACAGCACCTACGAGCAGTACTTC. As protein: CASSRDSTYEQYF.

This chain uses TRBV5-1 with TRBJ2-1; tentatively, D is TRBD2 (5 bases). The CDR3 loop spans 16 amino acids. V lost 5 bases, J lost 4 bases, and 19 bases lay in between. CDR1 SGHRS and CDR2 YFSETQ come from the germline V gene. The CDR3 is CASSPGITFEYNEQFF. CDR3 sequence (DNA): TGCGCCAGCAGTCCCGGGATAACCTTCGAATACAATGAGCAGTTCTTC. Together with reference TRBV5-1 and TRBJ2-1, the CDR3 gives the full variable domain: KAGVTQTPRYLIKTRGQQVTLSCSPISGHRSVSWYQQTPGQGLQFLFEYFSETQRNKGNFPGRFSGRQFSNSRSEMNVSTLELGDSALYLCASSPGITFEYNEQFFGPGTRLTVL.

This clone came up once. CDR3 in DNA: TGTGCCAGCAGTGAATCAGGGAGCTATGGCTACACCTTC. The encoded protein is CASSESGSYGYTF. This sequence joins TRBV25-1 and TRBJ1-2, with D possibly being TRBD1 (5 bases). Germline V gene lookup returns CDR1 MGHDK and CDR2 SYGVNS. V shed 1 base and J shed 4 bases, with 7 bases lying between them. There are 13 residues in the CDR3.

This sequence joins TRBV7-9 and TRBJ1-1; tentative D call: TRBD1 (6 bases). CDR1 and CDR2 from the germline V gene are SEHNR and FQNEAQ (reference sequence). The CDR3 loop spans 14 amino acids. V lost 3 bases to trimming and J lost 4 bases, with 12 bases between them. The CDR3 spells CASSLGGVSTEAFF. Written as DNA, the CDR3 is TGTGCCAGCAGCTTGGGGGGCGTGAGCACTGAAGCTTTCTTT.